This TCR beta chain derives from a study of blood T cell repertoires in COVID-19. Original handling: Amplification from reference gene primers served as the basis for estimated nucleated cell counts. The repertoire was sequenced with immunoSEQ multiplex PCR; TCRdb's copy has only in-frame clones and lacks some. Clone size and V and J calls were adopted from that table, with D and trimming inferred from the DNA. Among tens of thousands of clones listed, 93% were seen once. This clone was detected only once. The J segment lost 1 base and the V segment lost 6 bases, leaving 5 bases of the junction unmatched. CDR1 WSHSY and CDR2 SAAADI come from the germline V gene. This CDR3 comprises 16 residues.

The source of this sequence is a man in his 70s with active COVID-19. Material for sequencing was peripheral blood. The rearrangement joins TRBV10-2 to TRBJ2-6; 8 bases are a match to TRBD1. This CDR3 reads CASSDRGRSGANVLTF. The CDR3 coding sequence is TGCGCCAGCAGCGACAGGGGTAGGTCTGGGGCCAACGTCCTGACTTTC.